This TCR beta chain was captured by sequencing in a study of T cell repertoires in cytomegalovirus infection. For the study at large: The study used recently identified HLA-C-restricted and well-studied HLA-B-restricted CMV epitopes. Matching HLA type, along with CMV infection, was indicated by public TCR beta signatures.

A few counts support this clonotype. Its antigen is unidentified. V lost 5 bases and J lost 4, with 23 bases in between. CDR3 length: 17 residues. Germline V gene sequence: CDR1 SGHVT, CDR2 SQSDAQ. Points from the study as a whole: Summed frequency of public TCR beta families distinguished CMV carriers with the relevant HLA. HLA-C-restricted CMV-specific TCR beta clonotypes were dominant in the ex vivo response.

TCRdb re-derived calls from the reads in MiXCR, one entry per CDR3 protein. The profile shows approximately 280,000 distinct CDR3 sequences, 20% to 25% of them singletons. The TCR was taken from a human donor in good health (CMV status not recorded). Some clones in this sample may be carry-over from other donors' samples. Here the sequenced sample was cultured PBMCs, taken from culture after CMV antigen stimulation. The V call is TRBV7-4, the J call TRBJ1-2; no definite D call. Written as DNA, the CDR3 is TGTGCCAGCAGCCCGTCCGGAGGCCTAGCGATGATCTATGGCTACACCTTC. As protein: CASSPSGGLAMIYGYTF.